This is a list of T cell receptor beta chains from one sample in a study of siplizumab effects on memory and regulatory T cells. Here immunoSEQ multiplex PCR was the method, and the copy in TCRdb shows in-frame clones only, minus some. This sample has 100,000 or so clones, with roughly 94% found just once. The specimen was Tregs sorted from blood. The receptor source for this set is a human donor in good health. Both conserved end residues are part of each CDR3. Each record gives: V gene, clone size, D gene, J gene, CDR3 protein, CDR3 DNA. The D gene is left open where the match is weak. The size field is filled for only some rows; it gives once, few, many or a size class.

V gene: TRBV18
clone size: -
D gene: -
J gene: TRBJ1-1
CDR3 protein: CASSGGATYAEAFF
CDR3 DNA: TGTGCCAGCTCAGGGGGGGCGACTTATGCTGAAGCTTTCTTT

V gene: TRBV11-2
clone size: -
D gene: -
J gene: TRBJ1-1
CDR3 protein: CASSTSGGYTEAFF
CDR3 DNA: TGTGCCAGCAGTACCTCCGGGGGGTACACTGAAGCTTTCTTT

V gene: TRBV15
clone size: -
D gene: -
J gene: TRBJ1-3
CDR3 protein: CATSREGGGSGNTIYF
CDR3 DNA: TGTGCCACCAGCAGAGAGGGGGGTGGATCTGGAAACACCATATATTTT

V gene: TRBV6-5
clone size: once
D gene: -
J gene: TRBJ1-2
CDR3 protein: CASSYSRGANYGYTF
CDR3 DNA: TGTGCCAGCAGTTATAGTCGGGGAGCTAACTATGGCTACACCTTC

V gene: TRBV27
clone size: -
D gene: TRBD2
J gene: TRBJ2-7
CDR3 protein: CASSFSGSFYEQYF
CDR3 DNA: TGTGCCAGCAGTTTTAGCGGGAGTTTCTACGAGCAGTACTTC

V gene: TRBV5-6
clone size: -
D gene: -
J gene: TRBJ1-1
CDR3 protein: CASSTTRNTEAFF
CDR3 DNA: TGTGCCAGCAGCACGACACGTAACACTGAAGCTTTCTTT

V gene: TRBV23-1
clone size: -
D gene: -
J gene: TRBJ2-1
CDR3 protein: CASPLREEDPYNEQFF
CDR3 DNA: TGCGCCAGCCCCTTGCGAGAAGAAGATCCCTACAATGAGCAGTTCTTC

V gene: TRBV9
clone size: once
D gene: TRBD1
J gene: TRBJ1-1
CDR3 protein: CASSPRILGTGKNTEAFF
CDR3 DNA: TGTGCCAGCAGCCCTAGAATACTTGGGACAGGGAAGAACACTGAAGCTTTCTTT

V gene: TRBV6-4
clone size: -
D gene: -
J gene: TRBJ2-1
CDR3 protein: CASSDRVGEQFF
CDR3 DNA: TGTGCCAGCAGTGACAGGGTGGGTGAGCAGTTCTTC

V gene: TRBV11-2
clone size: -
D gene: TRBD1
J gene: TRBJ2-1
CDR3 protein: CASSPSRDREYNEQFF
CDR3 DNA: TGTGCCAGCAGCCCGAGCCGGGACAGGGAGTACAATGAGCAGTTCTTC

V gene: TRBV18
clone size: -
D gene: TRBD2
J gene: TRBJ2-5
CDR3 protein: CASSPYKVGGGETQYF
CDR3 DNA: TGTGCCAGCTCACCGTATAAAGTGGGCGGGGGAGAGACCCAGTACTTC

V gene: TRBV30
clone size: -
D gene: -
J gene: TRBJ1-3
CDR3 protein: CAWSVVTQGTIYF
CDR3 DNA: TGTGCCTGGAGTGTTGTGACCCAGGGCACCATATATTTT

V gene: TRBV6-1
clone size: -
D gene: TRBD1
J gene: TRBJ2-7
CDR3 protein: CASSEIRGYEQYF
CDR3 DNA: TGTGCCAGCAGTGAAATCAGGGGGTACGAGCAGTACTTC

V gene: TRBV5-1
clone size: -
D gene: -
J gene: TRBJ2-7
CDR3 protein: CASSLVAGSSYEQYF
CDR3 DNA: TGCGCCAGCAGCTTGGTTGCAGGTAGCTCCTACGAGCAGTACTTC

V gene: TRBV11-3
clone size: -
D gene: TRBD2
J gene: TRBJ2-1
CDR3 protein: CASSLGSGTSGDEQFF
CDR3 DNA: TGTGCCAGCAGCTTAGGTTCGGGGACTAGCGGGGATGAGCAGTTCTTC

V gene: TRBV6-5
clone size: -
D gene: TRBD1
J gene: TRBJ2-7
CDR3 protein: CASSYGGRTGDNEQYF
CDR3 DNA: TGTGCCAGCAGTTATGGGGGGAGGACAGGGGATAACGAGCAGTACTTC

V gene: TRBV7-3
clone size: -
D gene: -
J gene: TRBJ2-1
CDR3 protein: CASSLETKRSYNEQFF
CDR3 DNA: TGTGCCAGCAGCTTGGAGACCAAACGCTCCTACAATGAGCAGTTCTTC

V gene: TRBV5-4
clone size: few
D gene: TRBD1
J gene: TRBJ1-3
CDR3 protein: CASSYNTGGAGNTIYF
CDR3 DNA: TGTGCCAGCAGCTATAATACAGGGGGAGCTGGAAACACCATATATTTT

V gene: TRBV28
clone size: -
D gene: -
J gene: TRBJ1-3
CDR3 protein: CASRPGQNSGNTIYF
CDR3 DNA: TGTGCCAGCAGACCCGGACAGAACTCTGGAAACACCATATATTTT

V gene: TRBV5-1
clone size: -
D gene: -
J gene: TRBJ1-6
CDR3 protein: CASSLAQENSPLHF
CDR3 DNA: TGCGCCAGCAGCTTGGCTCAAGAGAATTCACCCCTCCACTTT

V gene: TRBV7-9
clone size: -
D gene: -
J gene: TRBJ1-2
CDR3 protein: CASSSRSGGYTF
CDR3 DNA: TGTGCCAGCAGCTCCCGGAGCGGGGGCTACACCTTC

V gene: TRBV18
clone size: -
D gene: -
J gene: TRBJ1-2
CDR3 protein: CASSKGLTPYGYTF
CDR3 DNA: TGTGCCAGCTCAAAGGGACTAACGCCCTATGGCTACACCTTC

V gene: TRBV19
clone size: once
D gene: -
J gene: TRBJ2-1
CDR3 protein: CASKQYGTNEQFF
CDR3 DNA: TGTGCCAGTAAACAGTACGGGACGAATGAGCAGTTCTTC

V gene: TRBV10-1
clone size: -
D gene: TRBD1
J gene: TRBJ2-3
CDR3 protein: CASSRTGGRDTQYF
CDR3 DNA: TGCGCCAGCAGTAGGACAGGGGGAAGAGATACGCAGTATTTT

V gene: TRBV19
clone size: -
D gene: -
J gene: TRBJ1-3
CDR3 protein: CASSIGLRENTIYF
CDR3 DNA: TGTGCCAGTAGTATCGGGCTGCGAGAAAACACCATATATTTT

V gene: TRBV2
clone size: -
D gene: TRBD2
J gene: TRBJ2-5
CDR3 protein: CASSEWSGSLKETQYF
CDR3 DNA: TGTGCCAGCAGTGAATGGAGCGGGAGCCTCAAAGAGACCCAGTACTTC

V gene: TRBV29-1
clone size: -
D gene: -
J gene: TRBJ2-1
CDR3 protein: CSVSLTKPTARDEQFF
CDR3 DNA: TGCAGCGTTTCACTAACCAAACCGACGGCCCGGGATGAGCAGTTCTTC

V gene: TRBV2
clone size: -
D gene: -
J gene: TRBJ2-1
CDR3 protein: CASSVLRGFVYNEQFF
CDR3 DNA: TGTGCCAGCAGTGTTCTAAGGGGGTTCGTCTACAATGAGCAGTTCTTC

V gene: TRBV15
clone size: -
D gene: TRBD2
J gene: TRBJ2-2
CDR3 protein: CATSRGIAGVGTGELFF
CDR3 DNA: TGTGCCACCAGCAGGGGGATAGCGGGAGTGGGCACCGGGGAGCTGTTTTTT

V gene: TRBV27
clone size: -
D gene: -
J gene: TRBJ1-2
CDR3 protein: CASSSGHYRGNYGYTF
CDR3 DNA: TGTGCCAGCAGTTCAGGACACTACCGCGGTAACTATGGCTACACCTTC

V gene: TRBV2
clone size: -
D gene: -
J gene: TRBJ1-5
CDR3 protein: CASSDSGLGQPQHF
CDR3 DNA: TGTGCCAGCAGTGACTCGGGCTTGGGGCAGCCCCAGCATTTT

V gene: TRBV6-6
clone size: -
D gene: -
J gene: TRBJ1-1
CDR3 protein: CASGRGNTEAFF
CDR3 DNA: TGTGCCAGCGGCAGGGGGAACACTGAAGCTTTCTTT

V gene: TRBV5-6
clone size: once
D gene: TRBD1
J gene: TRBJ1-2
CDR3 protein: CASSRDRVGGYTF
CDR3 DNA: TGTGCCAGCAGCAGAGACAGGGTTGGTGGCTACACCTTC

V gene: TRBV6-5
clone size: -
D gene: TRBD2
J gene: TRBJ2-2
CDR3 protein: CASSLLAGGGELFF
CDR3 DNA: TGTGCCAGCAGTTTACTAGCGGGAGGGGGGGAGCTGTTTTTT

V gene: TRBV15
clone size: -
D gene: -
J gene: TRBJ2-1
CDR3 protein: CATTQGPQSYNEQFF
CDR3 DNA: TGTGCCACCACCCAGGGGCCACAATCATACAATGAGCAGTTCTTC

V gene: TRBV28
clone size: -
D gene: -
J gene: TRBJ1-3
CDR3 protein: CASSSFVVLGNTIYF
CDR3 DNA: TGTGCCAGCAGTTCCTTCGTCGTCCTTGGAAACACCATATATTTT

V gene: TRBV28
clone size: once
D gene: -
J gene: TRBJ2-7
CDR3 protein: CASSLLGEVTYEQYF
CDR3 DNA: TGTGCCAGCAGTTTATTAGGGGAGGTTACTTACGAGCAGTACTTC

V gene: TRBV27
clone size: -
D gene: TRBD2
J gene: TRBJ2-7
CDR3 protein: CASSLRSIPSGSSYEQYF
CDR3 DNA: TGTGCCAGCAGTTTACGTTCCATCCCCAGCGGGAGTTCCTACGAGCAGTACTTC

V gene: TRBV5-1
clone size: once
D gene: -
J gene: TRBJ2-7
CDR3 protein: CASSTTRYEQYF
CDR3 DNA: TGCGCCAGCAGTACGACACGTTACGAGCAGTACTTC

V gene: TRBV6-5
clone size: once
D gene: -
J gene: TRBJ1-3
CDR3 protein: CASSYQGRGNTIYF
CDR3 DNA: TGTGCCAGCAGTTACCAGGGGAGAGGAAACACCATATATTTT

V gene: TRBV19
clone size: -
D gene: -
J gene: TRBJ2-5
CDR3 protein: CASSRTGGVETQYF
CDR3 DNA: TGTGCCAGTAGCCGGACAGGCGGGGTAGAGACCCAGTACTTC